This paragraph reports one TCR beta chain. Its antigen is not known. This record belongs to a study of PD-1 blockade in classical Hodgkin lymphoma. General study points: Complete responders matched newly diagnosed patients in baseline diversity. Newly diagnosed patients reportedly trailed healthy donors in baseline TCR diversity.

The germline V and J ends were trimmed by 0 bases and 3 bases, with 10 bases remaining between them. Looked up from germline, CDR1 is SGDLS and CDR2 is YYNGEE. The CDR3 loop spans 14 amino acids. Every one of the patients relapsed after autologous stem cell transplantation (brentuximab vedotin exposure was variable). Best responses were complete response, partial response or progressive disease. The data were produced by immunoSEQ multiplex PCR, yet TCRdb's version contains in-frame clones alone and is incomplete. The data hold roughly 140,000 clones, with approximately 81% observed a single time. The chain joins TRBV9 to TRBJ2-7; no definite D call. The sequence was obtained from a human donor with classical Hodgkin lymphoma. Here the sequenced sample was peripheral blood mononuclear cells (PBMCs), taken before the second cycle of nivolumab. DNA for the CDR3: TGTGCCAGCAGCGTAGAGGGATGGGACTACGAGCAGTACTTC. This codes for CASSVEGWDYEQYF.